These T cell receptor beta chains were read from a single sample in a study of T cells in Graves' hyperthyroidism and ophthalmopathy. From the multiplex PCR reads, TCRdb called clonotypes with MiXCR, one entry per CDR3 protein. The sample yields over 700,000 distinct CDR3 sequences, 30% to 40% seen once. Sequenced material: blood. The origin of the receptors is a woman aged 40 to 50 with Graves' hyperthyroidism. CDR3s include the opening cysteine and the closing phenylalanine or tryptophan. A D gene is named only where the DNA matches it firmly. The size of a clone is reported for some rows only, either as once, few or many, or as a class for expanded clones.

TRBV9	-	TRBJ1-3	-	TGTGCCAGCAGCGTAGCAGGGGCTTTTGGAAACACCATATATTTT	CASSVAGAFGNTIYF
TRBV6-4	many	TRBJ1-1	-	TGTGCCAGCAGTGATCTCACAGGGTACGCTGAAGCTTTCTTT	CASSDLTGYAEAFF
TRBV14	many	TRBJ1-3	-	TGTGCCAGCAGCCAAAGTGGAAACACCATATATTTT	CASSQSGNTIYF
TRBV9	many	TRBJ1-2	TRBD1	TGTGCCAGCAGCTACGGACAGGGTCCAGTTCATGGCTACACCTTC	CASSYGQGPVHGYTF
TRBV4-3	-	TRBJ2-3	-	TGCGCCAGCAGCCAAGAGGACGGGGACACAGATACGCAGTATTTT	CASSQEDGDTDTQYF
TRBV7-2	-	TRBJ2-5	-	TGTGCCAGCAGCTTATTAGGGACACCTCAAGAGACCCAGTACTTC	CASSLLGTPQETQYF
TRBV7-8	-	TRBJ1-2	-	TGTGCCAGCAGCTTAGGGGCAGGGAGTCCCACCTTC	CASSLGAGSPTF
TRBV12-3/TRBV12-4	few	TRBJ1-2	-	TGTGCCAGCAGTTTGACGGAAGGGAGCTATGGCTACACCTTC	CASSLTEGSYGYTF
TRBV6-5	-	TRBJ1-6	-	TGTGCCAGCAGTTACTCCCGACAGCCCTATAATTCACCCCTCCACTTT	CASSYSRQPYNSPLHF
TRBV10-3	many	TRBJ1-4	TRBD1	TGTGCCATCAGTGAGCCGGACCCAGGGGGTAGAGCAACTAATGAAAAACTGTTTTTT	CAISEPDPGGRATNEKLFF